This T cell receptor beta chain was profiled in a study of shared clonotypes between healthy human individuals. Study-level information: Each donor contributed plates that comprised three CD4 naive, three CD4 memory, two CD8 naive and one CD8 memory.

About this clone: Its specificity is unknown.

This CDR3 has 14 residues. Trimming shortened V by 0 bases and J by 9 bases, and 13 bases separated the two germline ends. Per the germline V gene, CDR1 is SGDLS and CDR2 is YYNGEE. Regarding the study as a whole: Estimated clonotype richness was generally higher in naive than memory subsets. For naive CD4 cells, roughly 5% of clonotypes were shared across a handful of donors.

Clones were sequenced by immunoSEQ multiplex PCR, and TCRdb holds only the in-frame ones, with some missing. The sample has about 690,000 clones, roughly 88% seen once; the top ten hold 30% to 35%. CD45RO+ cells went into CD8 memory alongside CCR7-negative CD45RA+ TemRA cells. The origin of this receptor is a man younger than 35 in good health. Some clones in this sample may be carry-over from other donors' samples. Material: memory CD8+ T cells from PBMCs. Sample subset: CD45RO+ cells pooled with CCR7-negative TemRA cells. The V call is TRBV9, the J call TRBJ2-1, with D perhaps matching TRBD2 (5 bases). The CDR3, as DNA: TGTGCCAGCAGCGTAGCTACGGGGTTGATTGAGCAGTTCTTC. Translation gives CASSVATGLIEQFF.